This TCR beta chain came from a study of blood T cell repertoires in COVID-19 (dated by TCRdb to 2018 to 2020). For context, the study as a whole: Samples covering the acute and convalescent phases of COVID-19 were provided by collaborators in the United States, Italy and Spain. The material from the prospective study consisted of cDNA or gDNA derived from T cells, B-cell-depleted T cells, or PBMCs. The dataset comprised deeply sampled blood TCRbeta repertoires from subjects exposed to, actively infected with, or recovered from COVID-19. A freely available public database, intended as a resource for researchers studying the immune response to SARS-CoV-2, is where the repertoires were released. The samples were drawn from the first 160 participants of the ongoing ImmuneRACE study and from some 1,300 subjects provided by 6 global collaborators. Nearly every sample came with metadata listing a de-identified subject ID, COVID-19 status, age in years and sex. Where available, HLA class I and class II types were obtained from metadata supplied by the sample provider rather than from assay-based typing. Broader findings and caveats from the paper: The quantity of clinical and demographic metadata differed by source and by participant and was supplied without curation.

V is cut back by 2 bases and J by 1 base, with 4 bases in the junction unmatched. Looking up the germline V gene yields CDR1 MNHEY and CDR2 SVGAGI. The CDR3 spans 15 residues, from the cysteine through the phenylalanine. Just the 45-base CDR3 DNA is kept, in frame starting at base 1. This clone has a handful of counts. This receptor's antigen is unknown. Base qualities are missing; no much larger clone stands one base away. The collaborating institutions used their own protocols to collect whole blood in K2EDTA tubes. Collaborator samples were shipped for TCRbeta analysis as frozen whole blood, isolated PBMCs, or DNA extracted from either sample type. TCRbeta CDR3 regions were amplified from genomic DNA by means of the immunoSEQ Assay, a bias-controlled multiplex PCR. The paper's processing steps were these. Within the assay, amplification of reference gene primers was used to estimate how many nucleated cells each sample contained. To quantify the absolute abundance of each unique TCRbeta CDR3 rearrangement, sequence reads were collapsed and filtered. For each sample, productive Simpson clonality was calculated as the square root of Simpson's diversity index over productive rearrangements. Entries here come from immuneACCESS through TCRdb and include only in-frame sequences with V and J called. Some clones fail to appear in such tables; in the studies checked, an unresolved V gene covers under half of the shortfall, and the cause of the remainder is unknown. V, J and clone size derive from that table, while D and trimming were established from the DNA sequence. The sample profile shows roughly 230,000 clones; around 84% of them were found once. More than 0.75% of the sample lies in the top ten.

The receptor was derived from a man in his forties with acute or convalescent COVID-19. Sequencing used peripheral blood. Recombination connected TRBV6-5 to TRBJ1-1, with TRBD1 matching 7 junction bases. The CDR3 sequence is CASSYRGLRNTEAFF. In nucleotides, the sequence is TGTGCCAGCAGTTACAGGGGGCTCCGGAACACTGAAGCTTTCTTT.